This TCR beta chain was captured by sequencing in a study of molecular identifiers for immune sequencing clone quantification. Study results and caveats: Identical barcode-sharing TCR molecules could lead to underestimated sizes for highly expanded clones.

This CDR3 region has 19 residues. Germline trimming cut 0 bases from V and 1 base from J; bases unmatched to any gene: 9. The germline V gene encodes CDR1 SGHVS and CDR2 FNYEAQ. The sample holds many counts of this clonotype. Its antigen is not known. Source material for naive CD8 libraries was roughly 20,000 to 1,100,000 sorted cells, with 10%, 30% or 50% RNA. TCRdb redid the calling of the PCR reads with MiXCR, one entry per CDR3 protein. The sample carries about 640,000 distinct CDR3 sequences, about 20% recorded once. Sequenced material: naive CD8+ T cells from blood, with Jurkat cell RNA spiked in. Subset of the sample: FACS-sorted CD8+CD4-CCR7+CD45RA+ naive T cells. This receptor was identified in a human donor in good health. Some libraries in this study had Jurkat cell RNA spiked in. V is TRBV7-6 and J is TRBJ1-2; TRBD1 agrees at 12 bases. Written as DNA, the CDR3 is TGTGCCAGCAGCTTAGCGGCCGGGACAGGGGGCGCGCGTAACTATGGCTACACCTTC. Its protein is CASSLAAGTGGARNYGYTF.